Below are 9 T cell receptor beta chains sequenced from a single sample in a study of T cells in localized non-small cell lung cancer. TCRdb's table, derived via immunoSEQ multiplex PCR, lists solely in-frame clones and lacks some. The data hold approximately 17,000 clones, with more than 65% observed a single time. The input for sequencing was peripheral blood, taken before any cancer treatment. The receptors were sampled from a male donor aged 60 or over with stage I lung adenocarcinoma.

This clone turned up a few times. This sequence joins TRBV18 and TRBJ2-7, with a tentative D call TRBD2 (6 bases). Looked up from germline, CDR1 is KGHSH and CDR2 is LQKENI. This CDR3 is 14 amino acids long. Between the trimmed V and J ends, which lost 4 bases and 2 bases, there was a span of 12 bases. For the CDR3, the DNA is TGTGCCAGCTCACGCGGGGCCCAGACCTACGAGCAGTACTTC. Amino acid sequence: CASSRGAQTYEQYF.

This clone has only a few counts. As DNA, the CDR3 is TGTGCCAGCACCCCGGGACAGGGATTGCCTGAAGCTTTCTTT. Encoded protein: CASTPGQGLPEAFF. V and J are TRBV11-1 and TRBJ1-1; TRBD1 aligns across 9 bases. CDR3 length equals 14 residues. Germline loops: CDR1 SGHAT, CDR2 FQDESV (reference sequence). J gave up 6 bases and V 7 bases, and 9 bases lay outside the gene matches. The entire variable domain, with the rest obtained from reference TRBV11-1 and TRBJ1-1, is as follows: EAEVAQSPRYKITEKSQAVAFWCDPISGHATLYWYRQILGQGPELLVQFQDESVVDDSQLPKDRFSAERLKGVDSTLKIQPAELGDSAMYLCASTPGQGLPEAFFGQGTRLTVV.

This chain connects TRBV5-6 to TRBJ2-7; TRBD1 matches at 10 bases. V lost 4 bases and J lost 1; bases outside the gene matches: 17. Germline loops: CDR1 SGHDT, CDR2 YYEEEE. The CDR3 sequence is 19 residues long. The CDR3 loop is CASSPPILDRGFQSYEQYF. The CDR3 nucleotides read TGTGCCAGCAGCCCCCCCATTTTGGACAGGGGGTTTCAATCCTACGAGCAGTACTTC.

The V and J genes are TRBV10-3 and TRBJ1-1, with TRBD1 as a possible D gene (5 bases). From germline, CDR1 is ENHRY and CDR2 SYGVKD. This CDR3 comprises 14 residues. The V end lost 6 bases, the J end lost 6 bases, and 17 bases lay between the germline ends. This CDR3 reads CAIRDSGTIAEAFF. As DNA, the CDR3 is TGTGCCATCAGGGATTCCGGGACGATCGCTGAAGCTTTCTTT.

The CDR3 region is CARDEQFF. The CDR3 DNA reads as TGTGCCAGAGATGAGCAGTTCTTC. The chain has TRBV21-1 and TRBJ2-1. TRBV21-1 is a pseudogene. The CDR3 covers 8 residues.

The V gene is TRBV7-9, the J gene TRBJ2-5; TRBD1 matches 9 bases. The CDR3 runs 14 residues. After removal of 4 bases from V and 6 bases from J, the junction contained 6 bases not matched to a gene. Germline V gene sequence: CDR1 SEHNR, CDR2 FQNEAQ (reference sequence). The CDR3 here is CASSSGQGPQTQYF. The CDR3 nucleotides are TGTGCCAGCAGCTCAGGACAGGGGCCCCAGACCCAGTACTTC.

The CDR3 coding sequence is TGTGCCAGCAGCTTAGAGCTCGAGCAGTACTTC. This encodes CASSLELEQYF. V usage is TRBV7-8 and J usage is TRBJ2-7; D gene uncertain. The CDR3 spans 11 residues. Looked up from germline, CDR1 is SGHVS and CDR2 is FQNEAQ. V was pared by 1 base and J by 6 bases, with 4 bases between.

The chain joins TRBV6-1 to TRBJ2-3, with D perhaps assigned TRBD1 or TRBD2 (5 bases each). Germline V gene sequence: CDR1 MNHNS, CDR2 SASEGT. The V gene lost 4 bases and the J gene lost 0 bases, with 14 bases spanning the gap. The CDR3 is 16 residues long. CDR3 amino acids: CASSAFGDVSTDTQYF. The CDR3, as DNA: TGTGCCAGCAGTGCTTTTGGGGACGTAAGCACAGATACGCAGTATTTT.

The chain carries TRBV11-3 and TRBJ2-2, with 7 bases aligning to TRBD2. The ends lost 2 bases at V and 6 bases at J; junction bases unmatched: 3. CDR3 length: 14 residues. The germline CDR1 and CDR2 sequences are SGHNT and YENEEA. As DNA, the CDR3 is TGTGCCAGCAGCTTACGAGCGGGACCCGGGGAGCTGTTTTTT. This codes for CASSLRAGPGELFF.